The 23 T cell receptor beta chains reported below all come from one sample, sequenced in a study of radiation and T cells in renal cell carcinoma. Libraries were prepared by immunoSEQ multiplex PCR; TCRdb keeps only in-frame clonotypes and omits some of them. The top ten clones hold around 3% of a sample with approximately 120,000 clones, 80% to 85% of them seen once. Noted time point: baseline pretreatment blood. Sample treatment: 15 Gy SBRT to primary tumor, nephrectomy 4 weeks later. The specimen was blood, collected from a patient whose treatment included radiotherapy and nephrectomy. Every receptor here comes from a woman aged 60 to 75 with renal cell carcinoma.

The V and J genes are TRBV6-1 and TRBJ1-2, with D possibly being TRBD1 (5 bases). The CDR3 is 16 residues long. Germline CDR1 is MNHNS and CDR2 is SASEGT. V shed 4 bases and J shed 7 bases, with 22 bases lying between them. As DNA, the CDR3 is TGTGCCAGCAGTGGCCCTTATGGAAGGGGCCTGCGTGGCTACACCTTC. Its translation is CASSGPYGRGLRGYTF.

The chain combines TRBV5-1 with TRBJ2-2; D is ambiguous. Trimming shortened V by 0 bases and J by 0 bases, and 12 bases separated the two germline ends. The length of the CDR3 is 17 residues. Germline lookup yields CDR1 SGHRS and CDR2 YFSETQ. CDR3: CASSLASTNTNTGELFF. The CDR3, as DNA: TGCGCCAGCAGCTTGGCGTCCACAAATACGAACACCGGGGAGCTGTTTTTT.

V and J are TRBV15 and TRBJ1-3, with D possibly matching TRBD1 (6 bases). The CDR3 runs 16 residues. The V end lost 0 bases, the J end lost 1 base, and 10 bases lay between the germline ends. The germline gives CDR1 LNHNV, CDR2 YYDKDF (reference sequence). The CDR3 reads CATSRDRGGSGNTIYF. DNA of the CDR3: TGTGCCACCAGCAGAGACAGGGGAGGGTCTGGAAACACCATATATTTT.

This sequence joins TRBV5-8 and TRBJ2-3; 10 nucleotides line up with TRBD1. CDR1 SGHTS and CDR2 YDEGEE come from the germline V gene. This CDR3 contains 15 residues. V shed 6 bases and J 0 bases; nucleotides not matched to a gene: 4. The DNA for the CDR3 is TGTGCCAGCACCCGACAGGGGGCAAGCACAGATACGCAGTATTTT. Protein: CASTRQGASTDTQYF.

This clone appeared a few times. The gene calls are TRBV10-1 and TRBJ1-6; 8 nucleotides line up with TRBD1. V lost 7 bases to trimming and J lost 7 bases; unmatched junction nucleotides: 9. CDR1 WNHNN and CDR2 SYGVQD come from the germline V gene (reference sequence). This CDR3 is 15 amino acids long. CDR3 DNA: TGCGCCAGCAATTTATCAGGGGGCAAGAATTCACCCCTCCACTTT. Translated: CASNLSGGKNSPLHF.

The chain joins TRBV4-3 to TRBJ2-7; the match to TRBD2 covers 10 bases. In germline, CDR1 is LGHNA, CDR2 YSLEER. The CDR3 has 15 residues. Trimming cost V 4 bases and J 1 base; bases outside gene matches: 4. CDR3 sequence: CASSPGLAASYEQYF. The DNA of the CDR3 is TGCGCCAGCAGCCCTGGACTAGCGGCGTCCTACGAGCAGTACTTC.

This chain joins TRBV5-6 and TRBJ2-5, with D uncertain. The CDR3 contains 12 residues. V was shortened by 4 bases and J by 5 bases, with 9 bases between the two germline ends. Germline assignment: CDR1 SGHDT and CDR2 YYEEEE. DNA for the CDR3: TGTGCCAGCAGCCCCAGCTGGGAGACCCAGTACTTC. Residues: CASSPSWETQYF.

The rearrangement joins TRBV5-1 to TRBJ2-2; 9 positions agree with TRBD1. The CDR3 length is 15 residues. Germline V gene lookup returns CDR1 SGHRS and CDR2 YFSETQ. With V trimmed by 3 bases and J by 4 bases, 4 bases remained unmatched. CDR3 nucleotides: TGCGCCAGCAGCTACGGGACAGGGCCCACCGGGGAGCTGTTTTTT. Translating it yields CASSYGTGPTGELFF.

V and J are TRBV6-5 and TRBJ2-7; 7 bases agree with TRBD1. Germline CDR1 reads MNHEY; CDR2 reads SVGAGI. The CDR3 spans 12 residues. Germline trimming cut 6 bases from V and 6 bases from J; bases unmatched to any gene: 5. The CDR3 here is CASRWTGSEQYF. CDR3 coding DNA: TGTGCCAGCAGATGGACAGGAAGCGAGCAGTACTTC.

The chain recombines TRBV15 with TRBJ1-5; D gene uncertain. Germline CDR1 reads LNHNV; CDR2 reads YYDKDF (reference sequence). V was pared by 0 bases and J by 6 bases, with 6 bases between. The CDR3 spans 13 residues. This CDR3 is CATSRDKGQPQHF. The CDR3 DNA follows: TGTGCCACCAGCAGAGATAAAGGTCAGCCCCAGCATTTT.

The chain is built from TRBV18 and TRBJ1-1; D perhaps matches TRBD1 (5 bases). This CDR3 is 14 amino acids long. V was trimmed by 2 bases and J by 3 bases, leaving 10 bases between them. Germline-derived CDR1 and CDR2 are KGHSH and LQKENI. CDR3: CASSPGGDDTEAFF. In DNA form, the CDR3 reads TGTGCCAGCTCACCAGGGGGGGACGACACTGAAGCTTTCTTT.

This chain joins TRBV19 and TRBJ2-4; 15 positions match TRBD2. Germline loops: CDR1 LNHDA, CDR2 SQIVND (reference sequence). The V and J ends lost 3 bases and 7 bases, in that order; junction bases with no gene match: 7. The CDR3 has 17 amino acids. The CDR3 region is CASSIMGLAGGLNIQYF. The DNA of the CDR3 is TGTGCCAGTAGTATCATGGGACTAGCGGGGGGATTGAACATTCAGTACTTC.

V and J are TRBV5-1 and TRBJ2-7; TRBD2 might be the D (6 bases). Trimming cost V 4 bases and J 4 bases, with 21 bases left between them. The CDR3 loop spans 16 amino acids. Germline CDR1 SGHRS, CDR2 YFSETQ. The CDR3 region has the DNA TGCGCCAGCAGCCCCGGGACTCAACCCGGGGCTTACGAGCAGTACTTC. Its translation is CASSPGTQPGAYEQYF.

In the case of this clone: Since no conserved phenylalanine or tryptophan closes the CDR3, a read error is the likely cause. The gene calls are TRBV5-6 and TRBJ2-7, with no clear D. The germline V gene encodes CDR1 SGHDT and CDR2 YYEEEE. The CDR3 length is 11 residues. Deletions cut 2 bases from V and 1 base from J, with 1 base between. The CDR3 loop is CASSFSYEQYL. As DNA, the CDR3 is TGTGCCAGCAGCTTTTCCTACGAGCAGTACCTC.

The rearrangement uses TRBV27 and TRBJ2-7; 13 bases are shared with TRBD2. V lost 4 bases and J lost 7; bases outside the gene matches: 4. Germline assignment: CDR1 MNHEY and CDR2 SMNVEV (reference sequence). The CDR3 covers 14 residues. The CDR3 reads CASSSLAGGHEQYF. Written as DNA, the CDR3 is TGTGCCAGCAGTTCACTAGCGGGAGGGCATGAGCAGTACTTC.

This clone has a single count. The rearrangement uses TRBV5-4 and TRBJ2-5; a possible D gene is TRBD2 (5 bases). Trimming pared 7 bases from V and 5 bases from J, leaving 15 bases between. The CDR3 totals 13 residues. Germline CDR1 reads SGHNT; CDR2 reads YYREEE (reference sequence). The CDR3 DNA is TGTGCCAGCCAAGCGCCGGCGGGTGAGACCCAGTACTTC. This encodes CASQAPAGETQYF.

The genes are TRBV5-1 and TRBJ1-1; 8 positions agree with TRBD1. V lost 3 bases, J lost 4 bases, and 5 bases stayed unmatched. Germline V gene sequence: CDR1 SGHRS, CDR2 YFSETQ. The CDR3 length is 14 residues. As DNA, the CDR3 is TGCGCCAGCAGCTCGCAGGGGGCAAGCACTGAAGCTTTCTTT. Its protein is CASSSQGASTEAFF.

The chain recombines TRBV7-8 with TRBJ2-2; D gene ambiguous. The CDR3 is made up of 12 amino acids. Germline CDR1 is SGHVS and CDR2 is FQNEAQ. Trimming took off 7 bases at V and 5 bases at J, with 8 bases between the two ends. The CDR3 here is CASNSKTGELFF. The CDR3 nucleotides are TGTGCCAGCAACTCCAAGACCGGGGAGCTGTTTTTT.

The chain employs TRBV7-6 and TRBJ2-2, with a possible D match to TRBD2 (6 bases). CDR3 size: 14 residues. V gave up 1 base and J gave up 5 bases, with 8 bases separating them. Per the germline V gene, CDR1 is SGHVS and CDR2 is FNYEAQ. CDR3 DNA sequence: TGTGCCAGCAGCTTAGGCGGGATTACCGGGGAGCTGTTTTTT. Translation: CASSLGGITGELFF.

This rearrangement joins TRBV6-5 to TRBJ2-5; D might be TRBD2 (6 bases). The V and J ends lost 6 bases and 5 bases respectively, with 16 bases between them. CDR1 is MNHEY and CDR2 is SVGAGI in the germline V gene. CDR3 length equals 14 residues. CDR3 residues: CASRYPGRGETQYF. The CDR3 DNA reads TGTGCCAGCAGGTACCCAGGTCGGGGGGAGACCCAGTACTTC.

The J gene is TRBJ1-3, the V gene TRBV9; TRBD1 matches 7 bases. V gave up 5 bases and J gave up 2 bases; unmatched junction bases: 7. Germline V CDR1 and CDR2: SGDLS, YYNGEE. The CDR3 has 15 amino acids. This CDR3 is CASSPRDRAGNTIYF. CDR3 nucleotides: TGTGCCAGCAGTCCGCGCGACAGGGCTGGAAACACCATATATTTT.

This chain links TRBV6-1 with TRBJ1-3, with 8 bases that match TRBD1. Per the germline V gene, CDR1 is MNHNS and CDR2 is SASEGT. The CDR3 is made up of 13 amino acids. Trimming cost V 2 bases and J 8 bases; bases outside gene matches: 2. The CDR3 spells CASSERQGHTIYF. CDR3 bases: TGTGCCAGCAGTGAAAGACAGGGGCACACCATATATTTT.

This clone was observed a few times. The rearrangement uses TRBV11-2 and TRBJ2-2; possibly TRBD1 for D (5 bases). The CDR3 runs 17 residues. V was trimmed by 6 bases and J by 1 base, leaving 18 bases between them. CDR1 is SGHAT and CDR2 is FQNNGV in the germline V gene. CDR3 DNA: TGTGCCAGCAGTACCCTCATCGGGCAGGGGAACACCGGGGAGCTGTTTTTT. It is translated as CASSTLIGQGNTGELFF.